The T cell receptor (beta chain) described here comes from a study of PD-1 blockade in classical Hodgkin lymphoma. Study overall: Administration of nivolumab to patients was at 3 mg/kg intravenously every 2 weeks.

Study observations and caveats: Newly diagnosed patients and complete responders had comparable diversity at baseline. Healthy donors reportedly exceeded newly diagnosed patients in baseline TCR diversity. In CD4+ cells, TCR diversity went up significantly by C4D1, but in CD8+ cells it did not.

The method was immunoSEQ multiplex PCR; TCRdb's version includes in-frame clones alone and lacks a portion of them. The sample lists more than 20,000 clones; roughly three quarters were seen once. This sample's time point: cycle 4 day 1 (C4D1), after 5 to 7 weeks of nivolumab. Each patient experienced a relapse that followed autologous stem cell transplantation, and brentuximab vedotin exposure varied. J was trimmed by 5 bases and V by 5 bases; bases with no gene match: 7. There are 15 residues in the CDR3. Germline CDR1 SGHTA, CDR2 FQGNSA. A word on this clone: As yet, its antigen is unknown.

Sequenced here: peripheral blood mononuclear cells (PBMCs), sampled before the fourth cycle of nivolumab. This chain connects TRBV7-2 to TRBJ2-2, with 8 bases matching TRBD2. The sequence came from a human donor with classical Hodgkin lymphoma. The CDR3 sequence is CASSLDSGMTGELFF. DNA for the CDR3: TGTGCCAGCAGCCTCGATAGCGGGATGACCGGGGAGCTGTTTTTT.